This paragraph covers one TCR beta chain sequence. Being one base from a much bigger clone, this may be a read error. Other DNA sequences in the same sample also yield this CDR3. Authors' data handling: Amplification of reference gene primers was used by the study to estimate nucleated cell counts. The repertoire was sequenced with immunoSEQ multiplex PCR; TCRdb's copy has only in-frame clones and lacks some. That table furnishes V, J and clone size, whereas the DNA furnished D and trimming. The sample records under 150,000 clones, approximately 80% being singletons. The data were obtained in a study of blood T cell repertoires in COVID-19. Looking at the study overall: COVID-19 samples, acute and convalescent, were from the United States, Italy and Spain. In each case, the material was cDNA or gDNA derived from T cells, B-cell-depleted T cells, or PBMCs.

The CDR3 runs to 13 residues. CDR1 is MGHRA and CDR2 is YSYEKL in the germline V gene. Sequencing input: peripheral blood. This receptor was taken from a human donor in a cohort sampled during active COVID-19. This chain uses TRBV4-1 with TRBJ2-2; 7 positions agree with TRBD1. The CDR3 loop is CASRLGQAGELFF. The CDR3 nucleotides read TGCGCCAGCAGACTCGGACAGGCCGGAGAGCTGTTTTTT.